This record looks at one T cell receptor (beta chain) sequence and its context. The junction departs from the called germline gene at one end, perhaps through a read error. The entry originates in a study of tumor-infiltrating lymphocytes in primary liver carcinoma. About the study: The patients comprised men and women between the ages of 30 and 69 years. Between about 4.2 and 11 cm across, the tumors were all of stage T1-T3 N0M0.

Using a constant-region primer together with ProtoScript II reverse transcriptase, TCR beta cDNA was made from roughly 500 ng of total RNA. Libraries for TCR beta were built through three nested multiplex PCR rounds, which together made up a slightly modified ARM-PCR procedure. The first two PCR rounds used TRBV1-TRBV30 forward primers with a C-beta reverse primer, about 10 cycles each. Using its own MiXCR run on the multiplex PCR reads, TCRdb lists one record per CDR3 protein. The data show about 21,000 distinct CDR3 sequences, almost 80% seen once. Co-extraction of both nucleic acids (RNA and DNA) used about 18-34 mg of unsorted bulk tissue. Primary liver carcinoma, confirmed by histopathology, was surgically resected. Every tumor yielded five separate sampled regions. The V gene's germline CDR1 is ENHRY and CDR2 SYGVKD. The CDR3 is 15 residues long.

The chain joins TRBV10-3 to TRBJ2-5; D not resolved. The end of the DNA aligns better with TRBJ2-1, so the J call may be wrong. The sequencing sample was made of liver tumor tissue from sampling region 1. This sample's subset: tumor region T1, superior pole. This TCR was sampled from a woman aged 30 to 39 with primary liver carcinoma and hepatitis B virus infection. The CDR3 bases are TGTGCCTTCAGAGAGTCGGCTACCAGACAAGAGACCCAGTTCTTC. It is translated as CAFRESATRQETQFF.